This TCR beta chain is from a study of control samples from healthy donors and cancer patients. Method: immunoSEQ multiplex PCR; TCRdb's copy keeps in-frame clones and lacks some. The sample consists of 120,000 or so clones, roughly 84% of them appearing once. Germline CDR1 and CDR2: SNHLY and FYNNEI. This CDR3 has 15 residues. V gave up 5 bases and J gave up 6 bases; unmatched junction bases: 7. Sample: blood. The V call is TRBV2, the J call TRBJ1-5; TRBD1 aligns across 10 bases. The TCR comes from a man aged 40-49 years in good health. CDR3 bases: TGTGCCAGCAGTCCCGACAGGGGGCCAGGTCAGCCCCAGCATTTT. As protein: CASSPDRGPGQPQHF. Complete variable domain (other parts from reference TRBV2 and TRBJ1-5): EPEVTQTPSHQVTQMGQEVILRCVPISNHLYFYWYRQILGQKVEFLVSFYNNEISEKSEIFDDQFSVERPDGSNFTLKIRSTKLEDSAMYFCASSPDRGPGQPQHFGDGTRLSIL.